This record covers a single T cell receptor (beta chain). This sample stems from a study of blood T cell repertoires in COVID-19. Study summary: There were acute and convalescent COVID-19 samples, and they came from the United States, Italy and Spain. The cDNA or gDNA used as material had been derived from T cells, B-cell-depleted T cells, or PBMCs.

Study processing details: Using reference gene primer amplification, nucleated cell counts were estimated. Sequencing was performed with immunoSEQ multiplex PCR; in TCRdb, only in-frame clones are kept and a portion is missing. The V and J calls and clone size are taken from that table; D and trimming were inferred from the DNA. This table has around 100,000 clones, approximately 88% appearing once. The CDR3 has 17 amino acids. V shed 1 base and J shed 0 bases, with 13 bases lying between them. Looked up from germline, CDR1 is SGHTS and CDR2 is YDEGEE. The receptor was isolated from a human donor in a cohort sampled during active COVID-19. The sequenced sample consisted of peripheral blood. The V and J genes are TRBV5-8 and TRBJ1-4; D remains ambiguous. CDR3 in amino acids: CASSLPPSGTTNEKLFF. DNA for the CDR3: TGTGCCAGCAGCTTGCCCCCTTCGGGAACAACTAATGAAAAACTGTTTTTT.